These T cell receptor beta chains were read from a single sample in a study of blood T cells in healthy people across ages. TCRdb called the 5' RACE reads again in MiXCR, with one record for every CDR3 protein. The table records over a million distinct CDR3 sequences, under 45% of them present only once. Sample: blood. The receptors originated from a woman in her fifties or sixties in good health. The CDR3 runs from the conserved cysteine through the conserved F or W. Fields, in order: CDR3 length, clone size, J gene, V gene, D gene, CDR3 protein, CDR3 DNA. The D gene is left open where the match is weak. The size field is filled for only some rows; it gives once, few, many or a size class.

13 . TRBJ2-7 TRBV6-2/TRBV6-3 . CASLRDFPYEQYF TGTGCCAGCCTCCGGGACTTTCCCTACGAGCAGTACTTC
15 few TRBJ2-3 TRBV12-3/TRBV12-4 TRBD2 CASSKRDPGADTQYF TGTGCCAGCAGCAAGCGGGACCCCGGGGCAGATACGCAGTATTTT
17 . TRBJ1-5 TRBV4-1 . CASSQDTGTYSNQPQHF TGCGCCAGCAGCCAAGATACGGGGACCTATAGCAATCAGCCCCAGCATTTT
14 . TRBJ2-7 TRBV9 . CASSVEAGDYGQYF TGTGCCAGCAGCGTAGAGGCAGGGGACTACGGGCAGTACTTC
18 . TRBJ2-3 TRBV27 TRBD2 CASSLSRPGSGSTDTQYF TGTGCCAGCAGTTTATCCCGCCCAGGTAGCGGGAGCACAGATACGCAGTATTTT
16 . TRBJ2-1 TRBV7-9 TRBD2 CASSSQRDRHPNEQFF TGTGCCAGCAGCTCCCAGCGGGACCGGCATCCCAATGAGCAGTTCTTC
15 . TRBJ2-4 TRBV6-5 . CASSPTGGGKNIQYF TGTGCCAGCAGTCCGACGGGTGGGGGCAAAAACATTCAGTACTTC
13 few TRBJ2-3 TRBV4-1 . CASSQETPDTQYF TGCGCCAGCAGCCAAGAAACCCCAGATACGCAGTATTTT
11 . TRBJ2-1 TRBV11-2 . CASRSGNEQFF TGTGCCAGCAGGTCGGGGAATGAGCAGTTCTTC
15 . TRBJ2-7 TRBV15 . CATSRASGISYEQYF TGTGCCACCAGCAGAGCCTCAGGTATCTCCTACGAGCAGTACTTC
12 once TRBJ1-2 TRBV20-1 . CSASLLGRGYTF TGCAGTGCTAGTCTCCTGGGTAGGGGCTACACCTTC
12 few TRBJ2-5 TRBV12-3/TRBV12-4 . CASSLIPETQYF TGTGCCAGCAGTTTAATACCGGAGACCCAGTACTTC
15 many TRBJ2-5 TRBV20-1 TRBD2 CSAGPQGLAGSTQYF TGCAGTGCTGGCCCCCAGGGACTAGCGGGATCGACCCAGTACTTC
16 few TRBJ2-6 TRBV2 . CANRDSLSSGANVLTF TGTGCCAACAGGGACTCCCTGAGCTCTGGGGCCAACGTCCTGACTTTC
15 . TRBJ2-5 TRBV5-1 . CASNQGGVEQETQYF TGCGCCAGCAACCAGGGGGGAGTTGAACAAGAGACCCAGTACTTC
16 . TRBJ2-4 TRBV12-3/TRBV12-4 . CASALRAVGTKNIQYF TGTGCCAGCGCCCTCCGGGCGGTGGGGACCAAAAACATTCAGTACTTC
17 . TRBJ1-5 TRBV24-1 . CATLRIVGRRSNQPQHF TGTGCCACCCTCCGGATCGTCGGTAGACGGAGCAATCAGCCCCAGCATTTT
15 . TRBJ2-5 TRBV6-1 TRBD2 CASSSGRAGRETQYF TGTGCCAGTTCTAGCGGGAGGGCAGGAAGAGAGACCCAGTACTTC
15 once TRBJ1-1 TRBV3-1 . CASSQEFGGKTEAFF TGTGCCAGCAGCCAAGAATTCGGAGGGAAGACTGAAGCTTTCTTT
16 . TRBJ1-6 TRBV4-1 . CASSQESQPYNSPLHF TGCGCCAGCAGTCAAGAGTCCCAGCCCTATAATTCACCCCTCCACTTT
14 . TRBJ1-4 TRBV28 . CASNGHMGGEKLFF TGTGCCAGCAACGGGCACATGGGTGGTGAAAAACTGTTTTTT
14 . TRBJ1-6 TRBV20-1 . CSARDVGVQSPLHF TGCAGTGCTAGAGATGTCGGGGTACAGTCACCCCTCCACTTT
16 few TRBJ2-3 TRBV27 . CASSLSLPGSTDTQYF TGTGCCAGCAGTTTATCCCTCCCCGGGTCCACAGATACGCAGTATTTT
16 . TRBJ2-1 TRBV5-1 TRBD2 CASRPGGGRAYNEQFF TGCGCCAGCAGACCGGGCGGCGGGAGGGCCTACAATGAGCAGTTCTTC
13 many TRBJ2-5 TRBV7-9 . CASSRDYQETQYF TGTGCCAGCAGCCGGGACTACCAAGAGACCCAGTACTTC
16 . TRBJ2-7 TRBV3-1 . CASSQHPAGSSYEQYF TGTGCCAGCAGCCAACACCCCGCGGGGAGCTCCTACGAGCAGTACTTC
12 few TRBJ2-7 TRBV30 . CAMKVGSYEQYF TGTGCCATGAAGGTCGGTTCCTACGAGCAGTACTTC
16 . TRBJ1-4 TRBV27 TRBD1 CASSRTGVHTNEKLFF TGTGCCAGCAGCCGGACAGGGGTGCATACTAATGAAAAACTGTTTTTT
16 . TRBJ2-2 TRBV6-5 TRBD2 CASTPLAGAGTGELFF TGTGCCAGCACCCCACTAGCGGGAGCTGGCACCGGGGAGCTGTTTTTT
12 . TRBJ1-6 TRBV9 . CASSGSASPLHF TGTGCCAGCAGCGGGAGTGCGTCACCCCTCCACTTT
17 . TRBJ2-3 TRBV2 . CASSEWWAGRNADTQYF TGTGCCAGCAGTGAATGGTGGGCGGGACGGAATGCAGATACGCAGTATTTT
14 few TRBJ2-5 TRBV3-1 . CASSQQDIAETQYF TGTGCCAGCAGCCAACAGGACATAGCCGAGACCCAGTACTTC
14 . TRBJ2-1 TRBV29-1 . CSVGASGTPYEQFF TGCAGCGTTGGAGCCTCGGGGACCCCCTACGAGCAGTTCTTC
13 . TRBJ2-7 TRBV2 TRBD2 CASNPSGRNEQYF TGTGCCAGCAACCCTAGCGGGAGGAATGAGCAGTACTTC
13 . TRBJ2-7 TRBV29-1 TRBD1 CSVASDRENEQYF TGCAGCGTTGCGTCGGACAGGGAGAACGAGCAGTACTTC
13 . TRBJ2-7 TRBV30 . CAWSLFSSYEQYF TGTGCCTGGAGTCTATTCAGCTCCTACGAGCAGTACTTC
18 . TRBJ2-7 TRBV5-1 . CASSPRTLDSTSYNEQYF TGCGCCAGCAGTCCGCGAACTCTGGACTCAACCTCCTACAATGAGCAGTACTTC
14 . TRBJ2-7 TRBV20-1 . CSAGALSKRYEQYF TGCAGTGCTGGGGCCCTCTCTAAGCGCTACGAGCAGTACTTC
15 . TRBJ2-7 TRBV7-9 . CASSRPRTGSYEQYF TGTGCCAGCAGCAGACCCAGGACGGGCTCCTACGAGCAGTACTTC
17 few TRBJ2-3 TRBV10-3 TRBD1 CAISEPGQGYRADTQYF TGTGCCATCTCCGAACCGGGACAGGGGTACAGGGCAGATACGCAGTATTTT
14 . TRBJ1-1 TRBV2 . CASSEEGGGTEAFF TGTGCCAGCAGTGAGGAAGGGGGTGGCACTGAAGCTTTCTTT
16 few TRBJ2-5 TRBV5-1 TRBD1 CASSSDRLAGYETQYF TGCGCCAGCAGCTCGGACAGGCTCGCCGGGTACGAGACCCAGTACTTC
12 few TRBJ2-7 TRBV29-1 . CPSHQPPYEQYF TGCCCGTCCCACCAGCCACCCTACGAGCAGTACTTC
16 . TRBJ2-2 TRBV2 . CASSVRSVGWTGELFF TGTGCCAGCAGTGTTCGATCGGTCGGGTGGACCGGGGAGCTGTTTTTT